This TCR beta chain was recovered during a study of T cells in Graves' hyperthyroidism and ophthalmopathy. Findings and limits, study-wide: The majority of expanded thyroid clonotypes above 0.001 also appeared in blood. A 13 V-J model separated ophthalmopathy from stable hyperthyroidism.

The CDR3 consists of 13 residues. Germline V gene lookup returns CDR1 DFQATT and CDR2 SNEGSKA (reference sequence). Trimming took off 4 bases at V and 2 bases at J, with 10 bases between the two ends. Each ophthalmopathy patient scored at least 3 on the Clinical Activity Score and at least 4 on NOSPECS grade, with duration under 3 months. Extraction of PBMCs used 8 to 10 ml of fresh peripheral blood. There are many counts of this clonotype. The antigen remains unidentified. Amplification yielded TCR beta CDR3 regions, with RNA transcripts as the source. First-round RT-PCR with HTBI primers amplified the TCR CDR3 region. TCRdb used MiXCR to reprocess the multiplex PCR reads, holding one entry per CDR3 protein. The sample shows more than 350,000 distinct CDR3 sequences, around 13% of them seen only once.

The rearrangement links TRBV20-1 to TRBJ2-3; unclear D gene. What was sequenced was blood. This TCR came from a woman in her 30s with Graves' ophthalmopathy. In DNA form, the CDR3 reads TGCAGTGCTAAGGGCGACACCACAGATACGCAGTATTTT. Translation: CSAKGDTTDTQYF.